These 26 T cell receptor beta chains were sequenced from one sample in a study of blood T cell repertoires in COVID-19. Profiling relied on immunoSEQ multiplex PCR, and the TCRdb table lists in-frame clones only, not all of them. In the table there are 250,000 or so clones, roughly 90% of which are singletons. The sample consisted of peripheral blood. These receptors were obtained from a man between 60 and 70 years old with acute or convalescent COVID-19.

This chain joins TRBV28 and TRBJ2-7; possible D gene TRBD1, 6 bases. V lost 6 bases to trimming and J lost 5 bases, with 14 bases between them. This CDR3 comprises 13 residues. Germline V gives CDR1 MDHEN, CDR2 SYDVKM. The CDR3 sequence: CASSEQGADEQYF. DNA for the CDR3: TGTGCCAGCAGCGAACAGGGTGCCGACGAGCAGTACTTC.

This rearrangement joins TRBV27 to TRBJ1-2; 9 bases map to TRBD1. Germline trimming cut 4 bases from V and 4 bases from J; bases unmatched to any gene: 4. The CDR3 runs 14 residues. The V gene's germline CDR1 is MNHEY and CDR2 SMNVEV (reference sequence). CDR3 bases: TGTGCCAGCAGTTCCCGGGACAGGGTCTATGGCTACACCTTC. Protein: CASSSRDRVYGYTF.

This rearrangement joins TRBV15 to TRBJ1-5, with unresolved D. Trimming shortened V by 0 bases and J by 12 bases, and 12 bases separated the two germline ends. Germline V gene lookup returns CDR1 LNHNV and CDR2 YYDKDF (reference sequence). The CDR3 is made up of 13 amino acids. The CDR3 reads CATSRDRVDGQHF. CDR3 bases: TGTGCCACCAGCAGAGATCGGGTCGACGGCCAGCATTTT.

The count of this clone is one. The J gene is TRBJ2-2, the V gene TRBV19, with TRBD2 matching over 11 bases. The J segment lost 0 bases and the V segment lost 5 bases, leaving 8 bases of the junction unmatched. There are 18 residues in the CDR3. Per germline, CDR1 LNHDA and CDR2 SQIVND (reference sequence). The CDR3 nucleotides read TGTGCCAGTAGTTCCCCGGGACTAGCGGACTCGAACACCGGGGAGCTGTTTTTT. The encoded protein is CASSSPGLADSNTGELFF.

In this sample, this clone turned up once. The gene calls are TRBV11-3 and TRBJ2-3; D is undetermined. The CDR3 length is 14 residues. Germline V gene sequence: CDR1 SGHNT, CDR2 YENEEA. Trimming took 0 bases from V and 2 from J, leaving 6 bases between them. In DNA, the CDR3 is TGTGCCAGCAGCTTAGACCCCGTCACAGATACGCAGTATTTT. Protein: CASSLDPVTDTQYF.

V and J are TRBV18 and TRBJ1-5, with TRBD1 as a possible D gene (5 bases). V gave up 0 bases and J gave up 5 bases, with 8 bases separating them. Germline values: CDR1 KGHSH, CDR2 LQKENI. The CDR3 loop spans 14 amino acids. CDR3 bases: TGTGCCAGCTCACCACCGGGGGGGTATCAGCCCCAGCATTTT. It codes for CASSPPGGYQPQHF.

The CDR3 DNA reads as TGTGCCAGCAGCCGCCCTGGACTAGCGGGAGGGCCTCGGTATGAGCAGTTCTTC. It specifies CASSRPGLAGGPRYEQFF. The chain carries TRBV13 and TRBJ2-1; the match to TRBD2 covers 15 bases. CDR1 PRHDT and CDR2 FYEKMQ come from the germline V gene (reference sequence). CDR3 length equals 18 residues. V lost 5 bases, J lost 8 bases, and 13 bases stayed unmatched. The variable domain in full, with the rest retrieved from reference TRBV13 and TRBJ2-1, is AAGVIQSPRHLIKEKRETATLKCYPIPRHDTVYWYQQGPGQDPQFLISFYEKMQSDKGSIPDRFSAQQFSDYHSELNMSSLELGDSALYFCASSRPGLAGGPRYEQFFGPGTRLTVL.

V usage is TRBV6-6 and J usage is TRBJ1-4; 7 bases are shared with TRBD1. The germline V gene has CDR1 MNHNY and CDR2 SVGAGI (reference sequence). Germline trimming cut 7 bases from V and 1 base from J; bases unmatched to any gene: 6. This CDR3 contains 15 residues. CDR3 amino acids: CASIEAGGTNEKLFF. The CDR3 DNA follows: TGTGCCAGCATCGAAGCAGGGGGAACTAATGAAAAACTGTTTTTT.

The V and J genes are TRBV9 and TRBJ2-5; D uncertain. Germline CDR1 reads SGDLS; CDR2 reads YYNGEE. This CDR3 region has 15 residues. Trimming removed 0 bases from V and 2 bases from J, with 11 bases in between. The CDR3 sequence is CASSVVNSQQETQYF. CDR3 in DNA: TGTGCCAGCAGCGTAGTAAACAGTCAACAAGAGACCCAGTACTTC. The full variable domain, with the rest looked up from reference TRBV9 and TRBJ2-5, is DSGVTQTPKHLITATGQRVTLRCSPRSGDLSVYWYQQSLDQGLQFLIQYYNGEERAKGNILERFSAQQFPDLHSELNLSSLELGDSALYFCASSVVNSQQETQYFGPGTRLLVL.

The CDR3 nucleotides are TGTGCCAGCAGCTTAAGTCGCGATCAGCCCCAGCATTTT. Protein product: CASSLSRDQPQHF. The chain combines TRBV7-2 with TRBJ1-5, with unresolved D. Germline V gives CDR1 SGHTA, CDR2 FQGNSA. This CDR3 has 13 residues. V lost 2 bases and J 5 bases, leaving 7 bases between the germline ends.

This clone has a single count. V is TRBV29-1 and J is TRBJ2-3; D unresolved. Trimming stripped 4 bases from V and 0 bases from J, with 11 bases between. The CDR3 extends over 14 amino acids. CDR1 and CDR2 (germline): SQVTM, ANQGSEA. The CDR3 region has the DNA TGCAGCGTTGCTATTTACTCTAGCACAGATACGCAGTATTTT. The encoded protein is CSVAIYSSTDTQYF.

This clone was recorded a few times. J is TRBJ1-1 and V is TRBV11-2; D is uncertain. Per germline, CDR1 SGHAT and CDR2 FQNNGV. This CDR3 comprises 15 residues. V dropped 7 bases and J dropped 4 bases, with 19 bases sitting between them. The CDR3 nucleotides are TGTGCCAGCAACCTACCCCAGGATTTTACCACTGAAGCTTTCTTT. This encodes CASNLPQDFTTEAFF.

The chain has TRBV6-6 and TRBJ2-2; D possibly corresponds to TRBD2 (6 bases). The V end was cut by 5 bases, the J end by 6 bases, with 13 bases between. The germline V gene has CDR1 MNHNY and CDR2 SVGAGI (reference sequence). The CDR3 extends over 14 amino acids. CDR3 coding DNA: TGTGCCAGCAGTAACCCGCGGGGTCCCGGGGAGCTGTTTTTT. This codes for CASSNPRGPGELFF.

V usage is TRBV19 and J usage is TRBJ2-3, with D possibly being TRBD2 (6 bases). The V and J ends lost 5 bases and 4 bases respectively, with 19 bases between them. The CDR3 consists of 16 residues. The germline gives CDR1 LNHDA, CDR2 SQIVND (reference sequence). The CDR3 here is CASSAIAAGGSDTQYF. CDR3 DNA: TGTGCCAGTAGTGCCATAGCGGCGGGCGGTTCAGATACGCAGTATTTT.

The J gene is TRBJ2-3, the V gene TRBV10-1; TRBD2 agrees at 7 bases. The J segment lost 3 bases and the V segment lost 11 bases, leaving 11 bases of the junction unmatched. The CDR3 sequence is 14 residues long. In germline, CDR1 is WNHNN, CDR2 SYGVQD (reference sequence). Here the CDR3 reads CALQGGRITDTQYF. CDR3 sequence (DNA): TGCGCCCTACAAGGCGGGAGAATAACAGATACGCAGTATTTT.

The rearrangement links TRBV9 to TRBJ2-2; 7 nucleotides line up with TRBD2. Germline V gene sequence: CDR1 SGDLS, CDR2 YYNGEE. The CDR3 runs 16 residues. V lost 1 base to trimming and J lost 1 base; unmatched junction nucleotides: 4. The CDR3: CASSVSTGGNTGELFF. CDR3 bases: TGTGCCAGCAGCGTATCAACGGGAGGGAACACCGGGGAGCTGTTTTTT. Supplemented by reference TRBV9 and TRBJ2-2, the full variable domain reads DSGVTQTPKHLITATGQRVTLRCSPRSGDLSVYWYQQSLDQGLQFLIQYYNGEERAKGNILERFSAQQFPDLHSELNLSSLELGDSALYFCASSVSTGGNTGELFFGEGSRLTVL.

CDR3 nucleotide sequence: TGCGCCAGCAGCTTGGACTCGCCTTTAGCGGGAGGCGAGCAGTTCTTC. Translation: CASSLDSPLAGGEQFF. The rearrangement links TRBV5-1 to TRBJ2-1; 10 positions match TRBD2. Per the germline V gene, CDR1 is SGHRS and CDR2 is YFSETQ. This CDR3 is built from 16 residues. J gave up 10 bases and V 0 bases, and 10 bases lay outside the gene matches.

This chain connects TRBV10-3 to TRBJ1-3; TRBD1 matches at 10 bases. The CDR3 length is 15 residues. Germline lookup yields CDR1 ENHRY and CDR2 SYGVKD. J gave up 4 bases and V 4 bases, and 4 bases lay outside the gene matches. CDR3 nucleotides: TGTGCCATCAGTGGAGACAGGGGGCAGGGAAACACCATATATTTT. Its protein is CAISGDRGQGNTIYF.

Of note for this clone: Other DNA sequences in the same sample also yield this CDR3. V gene TRBV7-3 combines with J gene TRBJ1-2; tentative D call: TRBD1 (5 bases). V was trimmed by 0 bases and J by 7 bases, leaving 9 bases between them. Looked up from germline, CDR1 is SGHTA and CDR2 is FQGTGA. The CDR3 covers 13 residues. The CDR3 here is CASSLTGGLGYTF. DNA of the CDR3: TGTGCCAGCAGCTTAACGGGGGGACTTGGCTACACCTTC.

The V call is TRBV19, the J call TRBJ1-1, with a weak D call TRBD1 (6 bases). The CDR3 has 14 residues. V lost 0 bases to trimming and J lost 11 bases, with 16 bases between them. CDR1 and CDR2 from the germline V gene are LNHDA and SQIVND (reference sequence). CDR3: CASSIDQQEQGAFF. The CDR3 bases are TGTGCCAGTAGTATAGACCAACAGGAGCAGGGGGCTTTCTTT.

J is TRBJ1-1 and V is TRBV11-3; D not resolved. Deletions cut 4 bases from V and 4 bases from J, with 10 bases between. The germline gives CDR1 SGHNT, CDR2 YENEEA. This CDR3 has 13 amino acids. The CDR3 bases are TGTGCCAGCAGCTCTCTGGCCAGCACTGAAGCTTTCTTT. It codes for CASSSLASTEAFF.

The chain combines TRBV28 with TRBJ2-7, with TRBD2 as a possible D gene (5 bases). The V gene lost 5 bases and the J gene lost 4 bases, with 15 bases spanning the gap. The CDR3 contains 14 residues. The V gene's germline CDR1 is MDHEN and CDR2 SYDVKM. In DNA form, the CDR3 reads TGTGCCAGCAGTGTACAGCGGACCCGATACGAGCAGTACTTC. It is translated as CASSVQRTRYEQYF.

This clone was detected once. The chain carries TRBV9 and TRBJ1-5; a weak D match, TRBD1 (5 bases). V shed 4 bases and J shed 11 bases, with 22 bases lying between them. The germline V gene encodes CDR1 SGDLS and CDR2 YYNGEE. The CDR3 consists of 15 residues. This CDR3 reads CASSPPGGAGSAQHF. For the CDR3, the DNA is TGTGCCAGCAGCCCTCCCGGTGGGGCGGGGTCAGCCCAGCATTTT. Full variable domain (missing parts from reference TRBV9 and TRBJ1-5): DSGVTQTPKHLITATGQRVTLRCSPRSGDLSVYWYQQSLDQGLQFLIQYYNGEERAKGNILERFSAQQFPDLHSELNLSSLELGDSALYFCASSPPGGAGSAQHFGDGTRLSIL.

This clone has a single count. The V gene is TRBV19, the J gene TRBJ1-1; D gene uncertain. Trimming removed 1 base from V and 1 base from J, with 7 bases in between. CDR3 length equals 14 residues. Germline V gene lookup returns CDR1 LNHDA and CDR2 SQIVND (reference sequence). The CDR3 region has the DNA TGTGCCAGTAGTATAGGGGCAGGGAACACTGAAGCTTTCTTT. Residues: CASSIGAGNTEAFF.

As for this clone: One junction end disagrees with the germline gene, perhaps due to a read error. The chain joins TRBV7-7 to TRBJ2-5, with D perhaps matching TRBD2 (5 bases). This CDR3 region has 16 residues. The V gene's germline CDR1 is SSHAT and CDR2 FNYEAQ (reference sequence). The CDR3 here is CASSTAADYSWETQYF. The CDR3 DNA sequence: TGTGCTAGCAGCACCGCCGCCGACTATTCCTGGGAGACCCAGTACTTC.

The chain couples TRBV6-2 or TRBV6-3 to TRBJ2-7; 15 nucleotides line up with TRBD2. The CDR3 has 19 amino acids. Per the germline V gene, CDR1 is MNHEY and CDR2 is SVGEGT. With 4 bases clipped from V and 1 base from J, the junction kept 11 bases outside the gene matches. As DNA, the CDR3 is TGTGCCAGCAGTTCTGTATACGGGACTAGCGGGAGGATGTCCTACGAGCAGTACTTC. It translates to CASSSVYGTSGRMSYEQYF.